This section outlines one TCR beta chain sequence together with its context. It lacks a known antigen. Given a much more abundant clone one base away, this may be a read error. To prepare the library, RACE was applied. TCRdb records NextSeq 500 as the sequencer. During library preparation, unique molecular identifiers were attached to individual cDNA molecules so that TCRs could be counted in a quantitative, reproducible way. Each blood RNA sample was used to sequence both TCR alpha and TCR beta chains. The paper's processing steps were these. The median number of TCRs per sample was around 100,000, ranging from about 23,224 to 750,000. V, J and CDR3 annotation of the TCR reads was performed with the Decombinator software suite. For the PS versus PT1 abundance plots, all samples were subsampled to the same number of TCRs (28,000). TCRs were defined as expanded if absent before sensitization and observed at least eight times at the 2-week time point. TCRdb's own reprocessing of the public reads used fastp at Q25 and MiXCR and kept productive beta chains. Rows matching on CDR3 protein sequence are summarized as one entry with the most common DNA and genes. The V and J calls, along with clone size, are taken from TCRdb and not from the paper's own processing. The sample records tens of thousands of distinct CDR3 sequences, 8% to 9.5% of which are singletons. The top ten hold less than 5% of the sample.

The data belong to a study of human T cells and chemical hapten exposure (dated by TCRdb to the early 2020s). With respect to the entire study: For sensitization, 2% DPC in acetone was applied to a 2 cm by 2 cm area of upper inner arm skin. Patch testing on the upper back used Finn chambers containing 0.01% DPC, with scoring done after 6 days according to International Contact Dermatitis Research Group standards. Libraries were pooled for sequencing, and per-sample TCR yields varied mainly because of small differences in library volumes within the pool. The mostly female patient cohort included alopecia areata with under or over 50% scalp involvement, alopecia totalis and alopecia universalis. For TCR sequencing, blood came from about 29 alopecia patients at anywhere from one to four time points (pre-sensitization, 2, 6 and 24 weeks). Patients additionally received weekly therapeutic DPC doses to the scalp throughout the approximately 25-week study period. Blood was sampled from patients pre-sensitization (week 0) and at 2, 6 and about 24 weeks after DPC sensitization. In alopecia patients, the study followed how the peripheral blood TCR repertoire changed in vivo over primary and secondary sensitization to diphenylcyclopropenone (DPC), a hapten.

On the study overall, not on this receptor specifically: DPC sensitization did not change how many TCRs were above 1 in 1000 frequency, and no evidence was found of alterations in global repertoire structure. Expanded TCRs formed significantly more large CDR3 similarity clusters than pre-sensitization or healthy control sets, consistent with antigen-driven responses. All patients had alopecia, a presumed autoimmune disease, so their immune response might differ from that of healthy individuals. Patch test score correlated positively with the number of PT1 expanded TCRs, reaching significance at thresholds 8, 16 and 32 but not at 4. After repeated subsampling, the strength of the expansion versus patch-test correlation and the threshold at which it became significant changed.

The time point label on this specimen signifies: patch test 1, 2 weeks after DPC sensitization. The treatment or condition label of this sample denotes: therapeutic diphenylcyclopropenone sensitization with weekly scalp DPC. At every patch-test visit, the blood draw took place before the patch test was put on. Patients were eligible if aged 18 to 70, diagnosed with alopecia and judged suitable for DPC therapy, and pregnant patients were excluded. Total RNA was extracted from unfractionated whole blood that had been collected in Tempus Blood RNA tubes. From the germline V gene (reference sequence), CDR1 is DFQATT and CDR2 is SNEGSKA. The CDR3 sequence holds 14 residues, the cysteine and phenylalanine included. Only the CDR3 part of the read is kept: 42 bases, read in frame from the first base.

The specimen was whole blood, collected in connection with sensitization to the hapten diphenylcyclopropenone (DPC). The clonotype comes from a woman in her 50s with alopecia areata. Some clones in this sample may be carry-over from other donors' samples. The chain was built from TRBV20-1 and TRBJ2-3; TRBD2 fits 13 bases in the junction. The CDR3 reads CGAPLAGGADTQYF. The DNA sequence is TGCGGTGCTCCACTAGCGGGAGGGGCAGATACGCAGTATTTT.